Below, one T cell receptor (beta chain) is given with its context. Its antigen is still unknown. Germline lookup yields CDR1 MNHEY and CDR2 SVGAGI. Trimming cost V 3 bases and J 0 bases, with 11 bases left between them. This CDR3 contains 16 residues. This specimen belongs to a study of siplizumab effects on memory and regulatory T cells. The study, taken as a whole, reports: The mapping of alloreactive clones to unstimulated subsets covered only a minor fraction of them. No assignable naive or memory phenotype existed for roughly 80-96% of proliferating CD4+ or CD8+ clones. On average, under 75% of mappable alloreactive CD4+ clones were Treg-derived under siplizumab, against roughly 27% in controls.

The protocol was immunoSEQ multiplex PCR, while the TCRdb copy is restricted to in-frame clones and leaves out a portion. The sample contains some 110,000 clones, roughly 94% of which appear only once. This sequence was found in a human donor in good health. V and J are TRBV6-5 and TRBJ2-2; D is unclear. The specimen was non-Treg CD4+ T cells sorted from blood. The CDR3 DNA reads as TGTGCCAGCAGTTATGTCCAGGCCGCGAACACCGGGGAGCTGTTTTTT. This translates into CASSYVQAANTGELFF.